The T cell receptor beta chain described here comes from a study of early T cells in non-severe SARS-CoV-2 infection. This clonotype was seen many times. Tagging with unique molecular identifiers was applied to individual cDNA molecules. Each CDR3 protein is one row after TCRdb ran MiXCR on the 5' RACE reads. The sample holds 25,000 to 35,000 distinct CDR3 sequences, 5% to 6.5% seen once. V lost 3 bases to trimming and J lost 5 bases, with 12 bases between them. Germline values: CDR1 SGHNT, CDR2 YYREEE (reference sequence). The CDR3 sequence is 14 residues long. The origin of this receptor is an adult who was a healthcare worker with PCR-confirmed SARS-CoV-2 infection or an uninfected control (not recorded which). V usage is TRBV5-4 and J usage is TRBJ2-1, with a tentative D call TRBD1 (6 bases). The source was whole blood, collected at baseline. CDR3 region: CASSSQDSNNEQFF. In DNA, the CDR3 is TGTGCCAGCAGCTCACAGGACAGCAACAATGAGCAGTTCTTC.